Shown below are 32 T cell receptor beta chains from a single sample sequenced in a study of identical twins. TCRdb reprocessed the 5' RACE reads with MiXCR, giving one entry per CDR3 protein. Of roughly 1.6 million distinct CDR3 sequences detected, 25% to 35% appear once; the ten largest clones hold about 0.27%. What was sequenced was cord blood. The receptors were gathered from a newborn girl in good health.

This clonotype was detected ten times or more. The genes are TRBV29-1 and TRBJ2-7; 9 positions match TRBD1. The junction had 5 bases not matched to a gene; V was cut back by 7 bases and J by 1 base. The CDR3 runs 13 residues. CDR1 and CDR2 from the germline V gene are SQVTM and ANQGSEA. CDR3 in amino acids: CSGRTGVSYEQYF. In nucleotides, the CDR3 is TGCAGCGGGCGGACAGGGGTTTCCTACGAGCAGTACTTC.

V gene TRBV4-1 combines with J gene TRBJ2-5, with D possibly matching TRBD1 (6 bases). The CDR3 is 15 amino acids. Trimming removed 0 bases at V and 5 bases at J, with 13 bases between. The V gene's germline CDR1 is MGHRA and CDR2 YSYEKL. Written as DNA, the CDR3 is TGCGCCAGCAGCCAAGATGGGGGCCCTCGGGAGACCCAGTACTTC. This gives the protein CASSQDGGPRETQYF.

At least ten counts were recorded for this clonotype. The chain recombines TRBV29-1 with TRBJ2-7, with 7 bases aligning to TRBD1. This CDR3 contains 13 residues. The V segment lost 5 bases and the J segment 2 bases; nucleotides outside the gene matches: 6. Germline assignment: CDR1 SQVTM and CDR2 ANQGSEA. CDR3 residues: CSVSPGQPYEQYF. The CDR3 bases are TGCAGCGTTTCCCCGGGACAGCCCTACGAGCAGTACTTC.

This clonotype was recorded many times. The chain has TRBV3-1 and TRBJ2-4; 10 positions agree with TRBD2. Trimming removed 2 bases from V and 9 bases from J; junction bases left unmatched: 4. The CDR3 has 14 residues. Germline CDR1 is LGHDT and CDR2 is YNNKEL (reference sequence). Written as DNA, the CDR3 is TGTGCCAGCAGCCAAATAGCGGGAGGCGGCATTCAGTACTTC. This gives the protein CASSQIAGGGIQYF.

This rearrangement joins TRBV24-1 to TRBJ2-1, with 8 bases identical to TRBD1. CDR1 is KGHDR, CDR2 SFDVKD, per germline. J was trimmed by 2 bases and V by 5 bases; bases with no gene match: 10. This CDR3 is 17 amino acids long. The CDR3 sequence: CATSAPTGGTTYNEQFF. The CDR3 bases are TGTGCCACCAGTGCCCCCACAGGGGGTACAACCTACAATGAGCAGTTCTTC.

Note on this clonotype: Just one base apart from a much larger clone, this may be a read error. CDR3 coding DNA: TGCGCCAGCAGCTATGGGACAAGGTACTACGAGCAGTACTTC. Translated: CASSYGTRYYEQYF. This sequence joins TRBV4-1 and TRBJ2-4, with D possibly matching TRBD1 (6 bases). The DNA end is a closer match to TRBJ2-7, so the J assignment may be wrong. The CDR3 is made up of 14 amino acids. Germline CDR1 is MGHRA and CDR2 is YSYEKL.

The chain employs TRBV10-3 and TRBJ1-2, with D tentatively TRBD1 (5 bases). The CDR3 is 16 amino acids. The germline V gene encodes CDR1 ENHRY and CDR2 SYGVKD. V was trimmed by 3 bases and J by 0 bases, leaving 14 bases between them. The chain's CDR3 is CAISDYGTITNYGYTF. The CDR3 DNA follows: TGTGCCATCAGTGACTATGGGACCATTACTAACTATGGCTACACCTTC.

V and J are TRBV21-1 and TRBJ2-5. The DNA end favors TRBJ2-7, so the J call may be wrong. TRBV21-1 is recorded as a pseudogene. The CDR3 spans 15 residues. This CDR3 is CASSKYRGWWFEQYF. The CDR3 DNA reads TGTGCCAGCAGCAAATACCGCGGTTGGTGGTTCGAGCAGTACTTC.

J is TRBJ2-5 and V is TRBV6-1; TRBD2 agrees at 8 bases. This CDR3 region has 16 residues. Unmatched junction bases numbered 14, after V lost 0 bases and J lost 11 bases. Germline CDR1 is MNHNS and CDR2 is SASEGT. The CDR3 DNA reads TGTGCCAGCAGTGAAGCGCTATTAAGCGGGAGAAATGAGCAGTACTTC. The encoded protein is CASSEALLSGRNEQYF.

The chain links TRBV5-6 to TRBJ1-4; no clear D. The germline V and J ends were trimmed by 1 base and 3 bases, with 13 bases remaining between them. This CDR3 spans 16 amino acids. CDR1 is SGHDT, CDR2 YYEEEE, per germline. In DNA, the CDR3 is TGTGCCAGCAGCTTGTCCCTCCCGGATCCTAATGAAAAACTGTTTTTT. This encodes CASSLSLPDPNEKLFF.

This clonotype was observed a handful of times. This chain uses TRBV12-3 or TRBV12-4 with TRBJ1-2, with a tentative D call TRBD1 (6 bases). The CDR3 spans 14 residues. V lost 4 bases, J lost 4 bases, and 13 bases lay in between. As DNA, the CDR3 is TGTGCCAGCAGTTATTTGGGACACCCCTATGGCTACACCTTC. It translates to CASSYLGHPYGYTF.

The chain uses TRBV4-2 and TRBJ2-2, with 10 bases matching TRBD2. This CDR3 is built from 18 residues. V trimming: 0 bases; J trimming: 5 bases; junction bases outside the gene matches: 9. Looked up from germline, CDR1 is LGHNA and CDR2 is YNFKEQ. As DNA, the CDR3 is TGTGCCAGCAGCCAAGACTTGGCAGCGGGGGGGCCTACCGGGGAGCTGTTTTTT. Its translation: CASSQDLAAGGPTGELFF.

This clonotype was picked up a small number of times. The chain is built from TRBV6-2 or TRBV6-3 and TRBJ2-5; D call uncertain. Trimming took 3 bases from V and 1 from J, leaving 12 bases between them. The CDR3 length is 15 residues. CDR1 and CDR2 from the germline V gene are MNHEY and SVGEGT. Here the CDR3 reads CASSYSWPSQETQYF. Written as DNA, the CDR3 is TGTGCCAGCAGTTATAGTTGGCCCTCCCAAGAGACCCAGTACTTC.

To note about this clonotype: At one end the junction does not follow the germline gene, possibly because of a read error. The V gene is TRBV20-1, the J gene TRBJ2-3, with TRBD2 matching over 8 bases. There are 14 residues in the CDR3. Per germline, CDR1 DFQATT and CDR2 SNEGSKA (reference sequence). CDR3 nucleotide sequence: TGCAGTTCTAGGGCTAGCGGGCCCACAGATACGCAGTATTTT. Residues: CSSRASGPTDTQYF.

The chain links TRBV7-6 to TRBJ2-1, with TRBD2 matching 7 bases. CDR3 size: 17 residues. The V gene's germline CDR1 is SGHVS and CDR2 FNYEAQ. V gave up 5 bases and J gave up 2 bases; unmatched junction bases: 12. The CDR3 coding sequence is TGTGCCAGCAGCCCATCTACCGGAGCGGGGACCTACAATGAGCAGTTCTTC. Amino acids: CASSPSTGAGTYNEQFF. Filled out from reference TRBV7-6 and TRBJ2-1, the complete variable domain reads GAGVSQSPRYKVTKRGQDVALRCDPISGHVSLYWYRQALGQGPEFLTYFNYEAQQDKSGLPNDRFSAERPEGSISTLTIQRTEQRDSAMYRCASSPSTGAGTYNEQFFGPGTRLTVL.

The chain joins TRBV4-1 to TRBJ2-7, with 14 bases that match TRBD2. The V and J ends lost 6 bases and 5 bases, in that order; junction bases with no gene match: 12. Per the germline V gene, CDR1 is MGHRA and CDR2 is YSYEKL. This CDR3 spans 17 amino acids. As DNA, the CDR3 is TGCGCCAGCAGTCAACCTAGACTAGCGGGAGGGCGGGACGAGCAGTACTTC. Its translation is CASSQPRLAGGRDEQYF.

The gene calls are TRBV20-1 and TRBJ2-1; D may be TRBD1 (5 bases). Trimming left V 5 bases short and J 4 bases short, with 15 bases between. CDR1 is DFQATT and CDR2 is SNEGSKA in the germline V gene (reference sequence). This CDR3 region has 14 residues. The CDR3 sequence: CSASVPQGYNEQFF. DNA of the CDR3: TGCAGTGCTTCGGTACCCCAGGGATACAATGAGCAGTTCTTC.

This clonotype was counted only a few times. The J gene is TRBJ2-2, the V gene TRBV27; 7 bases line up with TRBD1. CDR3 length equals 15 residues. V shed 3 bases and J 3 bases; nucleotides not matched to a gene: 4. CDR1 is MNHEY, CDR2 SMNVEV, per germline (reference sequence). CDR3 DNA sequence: TGTGCCAGCAGTTTCGACAGGGCTTACACCGGGGAGCTGTTTTTT. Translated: CASSFDRAYTGELFF.

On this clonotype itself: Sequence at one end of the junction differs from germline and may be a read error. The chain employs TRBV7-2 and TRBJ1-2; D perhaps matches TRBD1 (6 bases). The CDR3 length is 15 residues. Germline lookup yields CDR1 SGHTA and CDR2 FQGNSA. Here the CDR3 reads CASSLGLGGGYGHTF. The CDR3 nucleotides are TGTGCCAGCAGCTTAGGGTTGGGGGGCGGGTATGGCCACACCTTC. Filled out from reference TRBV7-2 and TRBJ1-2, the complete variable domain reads GAGVSQSPSNKVTEKGKDVELRCDPISGHTALYWYRQSLGQGLEFLIYFQGNSAPDKSGLPSDRFSAERTGGSVSTLTIQRTQQEDSAVYLCASSLGLGGGYGHTFGSGTRLTVV.

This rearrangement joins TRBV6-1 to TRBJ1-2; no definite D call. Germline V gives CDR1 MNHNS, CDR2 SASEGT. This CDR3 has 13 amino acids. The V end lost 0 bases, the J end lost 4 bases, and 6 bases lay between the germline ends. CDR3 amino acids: CASSEAPFYGYTF. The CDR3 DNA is TGTGCCAGCAGTGAAGCCCCATTCTATGGCTACACCTTC.

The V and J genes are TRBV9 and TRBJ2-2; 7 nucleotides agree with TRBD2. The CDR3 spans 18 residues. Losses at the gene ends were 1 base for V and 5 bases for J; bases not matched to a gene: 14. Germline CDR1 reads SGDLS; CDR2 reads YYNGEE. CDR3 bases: TGTGCCAGCAGCGTAACCCCGAGGCAGCGGGGAGGGACCGGGGAGCTGTTTTTT. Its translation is CASSVTPRQRGGTGELFF.

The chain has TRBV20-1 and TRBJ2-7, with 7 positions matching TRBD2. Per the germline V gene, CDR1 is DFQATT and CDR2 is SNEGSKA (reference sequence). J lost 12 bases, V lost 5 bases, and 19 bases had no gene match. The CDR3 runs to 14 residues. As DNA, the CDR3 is TGCAGTGCTGAGACTCACTGGGAGGGAGGGGATCGGTACTTC. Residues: CSAETHWEGGDRYF.

The CDR3 DNA sequence: TGTGCCAGCGGATACGTGCCAGGTAGCAATCAGCCCCAGCATTTT. It translates to CASGYVPGSNQPQHF. This chain uses TRBV28 with TRBJ1-5; D unclear. Per the germline V gene, CDR1 is MDHEN and CDR2 is SYDVKM. The length of the CDR3 is 15 residues. Deletions cut 8 bases from V and 0 bases from J, with 14 bases between.

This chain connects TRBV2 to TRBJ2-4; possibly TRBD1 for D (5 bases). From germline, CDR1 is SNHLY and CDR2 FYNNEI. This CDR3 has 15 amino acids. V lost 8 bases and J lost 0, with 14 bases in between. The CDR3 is CASRQTELAKNIQYF. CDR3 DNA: TGTGCCAGCCGACAGACCGAACTAGCCAAAAACATTCAGTACTTC.

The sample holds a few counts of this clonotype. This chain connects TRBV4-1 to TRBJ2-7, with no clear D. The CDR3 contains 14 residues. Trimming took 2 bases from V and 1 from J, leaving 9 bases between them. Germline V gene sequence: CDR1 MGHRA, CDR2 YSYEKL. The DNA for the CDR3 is TGCGCCAGCAGCCAACCGACGAAGTCCTACGAGCAGTACTTC. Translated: CASSQPTKSYEQYF.

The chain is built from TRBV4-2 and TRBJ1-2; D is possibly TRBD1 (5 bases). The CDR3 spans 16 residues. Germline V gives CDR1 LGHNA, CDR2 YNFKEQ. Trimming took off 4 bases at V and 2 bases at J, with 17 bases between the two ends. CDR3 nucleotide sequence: TGTGCCAGCAGCCGCCGACCTAGTTCAGGGAACTATGGCTACACCTTC. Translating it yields CASSRRPSSGNYGYTF.

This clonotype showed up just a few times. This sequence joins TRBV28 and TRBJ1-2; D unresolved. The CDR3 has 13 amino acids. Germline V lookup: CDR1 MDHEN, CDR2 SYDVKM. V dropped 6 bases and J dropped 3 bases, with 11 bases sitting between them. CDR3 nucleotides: TGTGCCAGCAGGTTAGTGACGTACTATGGCTACACCTTC. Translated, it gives CASRLVTYYGYTF.

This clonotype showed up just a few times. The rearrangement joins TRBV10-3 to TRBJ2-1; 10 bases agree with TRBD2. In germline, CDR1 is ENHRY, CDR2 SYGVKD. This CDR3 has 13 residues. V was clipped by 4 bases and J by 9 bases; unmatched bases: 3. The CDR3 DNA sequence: TGTGCCATCAGTGGGGCTAGCGGGAGTGAGCAGTTCTTC. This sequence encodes CAISGASGSEQFF.

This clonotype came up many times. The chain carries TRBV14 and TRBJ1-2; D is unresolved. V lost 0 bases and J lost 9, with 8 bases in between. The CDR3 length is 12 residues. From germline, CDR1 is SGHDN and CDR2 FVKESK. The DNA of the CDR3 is TGTGCCAGCAGCCAAGAAGGCAGAAGCTACACCTTC. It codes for CASSQEGRSYTF. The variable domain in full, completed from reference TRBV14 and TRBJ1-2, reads EAGVTQFPSHSVIEKGQTVTLRCDPISGHDNLYWYRRVMGKEIKFLLHFVKESKQDESGMPNNRFLAERTGGTYSTLKVQPAELEDSGVYFCASSQEGRSYTFGSGTRLTVV.

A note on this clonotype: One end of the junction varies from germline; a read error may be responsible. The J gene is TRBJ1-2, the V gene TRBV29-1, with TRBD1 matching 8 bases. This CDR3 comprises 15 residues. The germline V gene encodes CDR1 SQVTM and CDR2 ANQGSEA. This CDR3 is CSVEGDRGSNYGYTF. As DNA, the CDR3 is TGCAGCGTCGAAGGAGACAGGGGATCTAACTATGGCTACACCTTC.

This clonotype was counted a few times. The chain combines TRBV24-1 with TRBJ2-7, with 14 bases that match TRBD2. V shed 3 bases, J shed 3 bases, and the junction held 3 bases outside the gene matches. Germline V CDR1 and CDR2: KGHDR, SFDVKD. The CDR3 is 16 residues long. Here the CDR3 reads CATSDTGLAGGYEQYF. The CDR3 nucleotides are TGTGCCACCAGTGATACCGGACTAGCGGGAGGCTACGAGCAGTACTTC.

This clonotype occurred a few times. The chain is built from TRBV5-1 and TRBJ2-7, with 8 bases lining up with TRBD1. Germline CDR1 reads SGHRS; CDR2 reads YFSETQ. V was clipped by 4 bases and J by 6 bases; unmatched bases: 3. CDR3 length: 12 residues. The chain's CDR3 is CASSEGQGEQYF. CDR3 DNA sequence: TGCGCCAGCAGCGAAGGACAGGGCGAGCAGTACTTC. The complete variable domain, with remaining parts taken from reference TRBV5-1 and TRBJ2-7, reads KAGVTQTPRYLIKTRGQQVTLSCSPISGHRSVSWYQQTPGQGLQFLFEYFSETQRNKGNFPGRFSGRQFSNSRSEMNVSTLELGDSALYLCASSEGQGEQYFGPGTRLTVT.